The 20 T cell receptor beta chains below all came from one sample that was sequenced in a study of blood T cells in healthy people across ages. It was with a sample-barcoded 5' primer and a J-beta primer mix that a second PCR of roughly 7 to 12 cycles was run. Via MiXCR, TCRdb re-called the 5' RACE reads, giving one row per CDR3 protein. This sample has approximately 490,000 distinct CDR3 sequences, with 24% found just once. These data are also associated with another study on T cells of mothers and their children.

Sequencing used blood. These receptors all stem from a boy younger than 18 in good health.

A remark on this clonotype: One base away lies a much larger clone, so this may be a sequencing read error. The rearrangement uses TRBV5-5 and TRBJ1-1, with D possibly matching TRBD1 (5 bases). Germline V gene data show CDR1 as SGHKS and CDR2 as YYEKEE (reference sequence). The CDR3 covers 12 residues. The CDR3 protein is CVSSLWAGQAFF. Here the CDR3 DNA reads TGTGTCAGCAGCTTGTGGGCAGGGCAAGCTTTCTTT.

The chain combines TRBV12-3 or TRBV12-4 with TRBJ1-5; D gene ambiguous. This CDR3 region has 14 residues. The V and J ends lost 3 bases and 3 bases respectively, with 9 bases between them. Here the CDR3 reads CASSFGIPNQPQHF. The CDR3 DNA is TGTGCCAGCAGTTTCGGGATCCCCAATCAGCCCCAGCATTTT.

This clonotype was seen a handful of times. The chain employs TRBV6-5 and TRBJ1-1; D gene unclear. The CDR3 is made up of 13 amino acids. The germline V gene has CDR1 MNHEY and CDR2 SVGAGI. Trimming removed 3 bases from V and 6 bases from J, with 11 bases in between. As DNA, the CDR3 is TGTGCCAGCAGTTATTACGGGTTGTCTGAAGCTTTCTTT. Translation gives CASSYYGLSEAFF.

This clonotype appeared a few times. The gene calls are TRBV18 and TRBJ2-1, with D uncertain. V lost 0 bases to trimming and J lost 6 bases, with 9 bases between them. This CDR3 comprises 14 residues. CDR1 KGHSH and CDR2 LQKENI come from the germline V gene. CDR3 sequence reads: CASSPPPGFNEQFF. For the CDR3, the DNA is TGTGCCAGCTCACCACCTCCCGGGTTCAATGAGCAGTTCTTC.

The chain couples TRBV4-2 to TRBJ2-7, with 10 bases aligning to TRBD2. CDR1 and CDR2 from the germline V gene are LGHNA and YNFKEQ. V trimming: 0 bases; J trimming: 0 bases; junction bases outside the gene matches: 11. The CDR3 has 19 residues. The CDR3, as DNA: TGTGCCAGCAGCCAAGATGGCCTAGCGGGGGTCTTCGGCTCCTACGAGCAGTACTTC. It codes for CASSQDGLAGVFGSYEQYF.

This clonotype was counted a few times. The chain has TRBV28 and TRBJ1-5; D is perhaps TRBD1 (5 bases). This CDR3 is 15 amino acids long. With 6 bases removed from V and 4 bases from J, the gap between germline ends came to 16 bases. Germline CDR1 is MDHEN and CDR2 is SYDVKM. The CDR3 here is CASRHRRGGNQPQHF. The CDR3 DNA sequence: TGTGCCAGCAGGCACCGTAGGGGAGGTAATCAGCCCCAGCATTTT. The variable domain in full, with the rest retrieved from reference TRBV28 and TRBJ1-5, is DVKVTQSSRYLVKRTGEKVFLECVQDMDHENMFWYRQDPGLGLRLIYFSYDVKMKEKGDIPEGYSVSREKKERFSLILESASTNQTSMYLCASRHRRGGNQPQHFGDGTRLSIL.

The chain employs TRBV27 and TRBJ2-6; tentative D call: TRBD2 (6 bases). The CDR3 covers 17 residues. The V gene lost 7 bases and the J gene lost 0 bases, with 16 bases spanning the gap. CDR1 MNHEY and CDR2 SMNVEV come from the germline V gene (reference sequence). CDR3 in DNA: TGTGCCAGCACCCGCACCACCGGGGGCTCTGGGGCCAACGTCCTGACTTTC. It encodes CASTRTTGGSGANVLTF.

The DNA of the CDR3 is TGTGCCAGCAGTTTAGCAAATAGACTCGGCGGCGAGCAGTACTTC. Translation: CASSLANRLGGEQYF. The chain carries TRBV28 and TRBJ2-5; D unresolved. The end of the DNA aligns better with TRBJ2-7, so the J call may be wrong. The CDR3 consists of 15 residues. CDR1 and CDR2 from the germline V gene are MDHEN and SYDVKM.

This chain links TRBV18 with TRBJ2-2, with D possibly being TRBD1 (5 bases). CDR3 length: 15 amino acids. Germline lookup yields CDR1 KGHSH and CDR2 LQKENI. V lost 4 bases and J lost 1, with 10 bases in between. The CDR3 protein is CASSRGHMNTGELFF. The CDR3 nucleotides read TGTGCCAGCTCACGAGGACATATGAACACCGGGGAGCTGTTTTTT.

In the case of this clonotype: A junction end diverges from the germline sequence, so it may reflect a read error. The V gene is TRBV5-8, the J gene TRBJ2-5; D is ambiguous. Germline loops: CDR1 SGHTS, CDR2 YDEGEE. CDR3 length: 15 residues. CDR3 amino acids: CASSPRTKGYNEQLF. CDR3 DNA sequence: TGTGCCAGCAGCCCCCGAACCAAGGGCTACAATGAGCAGCTCTTC.

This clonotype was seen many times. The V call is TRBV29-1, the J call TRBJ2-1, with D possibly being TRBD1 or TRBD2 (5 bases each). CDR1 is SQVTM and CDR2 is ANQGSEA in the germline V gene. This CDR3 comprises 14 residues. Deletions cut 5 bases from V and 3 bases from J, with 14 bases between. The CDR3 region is CSVPLGTYYNEQFF. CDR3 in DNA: TGCAGCGTTCCCCTGGGGACCTACTACAATGAGCAGTTCTTC.

DNA of the CDR3: TGTGCCAGCAGTTTACAGCGAGAGCTTTTGGACCAGTTCTTC. It encodes CASSLQRELLDQFF. The chain couples TRBV27 to TRBJ2-5, with D unclear. The J call may be faulty, since TRBJ2-1 better matches the DNA end. CDR3 length: 14 residues. Germline V gene data show CDR1 as MNHEY and CDR2 as SMNVEV (reference sequence).

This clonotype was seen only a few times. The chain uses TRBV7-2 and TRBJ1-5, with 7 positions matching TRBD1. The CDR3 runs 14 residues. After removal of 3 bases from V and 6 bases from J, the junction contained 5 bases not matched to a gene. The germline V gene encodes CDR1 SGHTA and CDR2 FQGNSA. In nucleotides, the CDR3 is TGTGCCAGCAGCTTCCGGGACAGTCGTCAGCCCCAGCATTTT. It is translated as CASSFRDSRQPQHF.

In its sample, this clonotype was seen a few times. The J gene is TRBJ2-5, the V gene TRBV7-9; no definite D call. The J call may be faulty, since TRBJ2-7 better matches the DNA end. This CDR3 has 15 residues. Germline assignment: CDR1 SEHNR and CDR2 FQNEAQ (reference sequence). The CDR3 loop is CASSPILTPSYEQYF. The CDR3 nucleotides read TGTGCCAGCAGCCCCATTTTGACGCCATCCTACGAGCAGTACTTC.

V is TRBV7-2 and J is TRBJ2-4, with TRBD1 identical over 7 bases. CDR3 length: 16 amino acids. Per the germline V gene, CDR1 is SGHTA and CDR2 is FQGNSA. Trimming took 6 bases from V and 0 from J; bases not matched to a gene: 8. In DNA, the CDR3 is TGTGCCAGCAGAGGACCGGGACAGTTAGCCAAAAACATTCAGTACTTC. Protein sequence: CASRGPGQLAKNIQYF.

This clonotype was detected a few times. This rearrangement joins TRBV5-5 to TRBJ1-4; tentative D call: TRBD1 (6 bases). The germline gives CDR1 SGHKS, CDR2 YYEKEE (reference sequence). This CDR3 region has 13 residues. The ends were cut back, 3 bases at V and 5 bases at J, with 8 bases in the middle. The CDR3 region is CASSYQGNEKLFF. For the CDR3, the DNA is TGTGCCAGCAGCTACCAGGGGAATGAAAAACTGTTTTTT.

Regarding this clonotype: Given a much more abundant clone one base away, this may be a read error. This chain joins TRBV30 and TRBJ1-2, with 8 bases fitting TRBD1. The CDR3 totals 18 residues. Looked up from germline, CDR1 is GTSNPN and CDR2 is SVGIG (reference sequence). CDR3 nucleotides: TGTGCCTGGAGTCCAGGACAGGGTCTGGATATCGCTAACTATGGCTACGCCTTC. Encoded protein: CAWSPGQGLDIANYGYAF.

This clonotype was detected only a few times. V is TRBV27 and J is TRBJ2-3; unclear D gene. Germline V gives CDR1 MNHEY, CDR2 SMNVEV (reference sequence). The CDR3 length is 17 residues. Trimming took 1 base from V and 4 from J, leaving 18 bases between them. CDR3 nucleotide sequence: TGTGCCAGCAGTTTATTTGAGAACGGACCAAGCGCAGATACGCAGTATTTT. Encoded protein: CASSLFENGPSADTQYF.

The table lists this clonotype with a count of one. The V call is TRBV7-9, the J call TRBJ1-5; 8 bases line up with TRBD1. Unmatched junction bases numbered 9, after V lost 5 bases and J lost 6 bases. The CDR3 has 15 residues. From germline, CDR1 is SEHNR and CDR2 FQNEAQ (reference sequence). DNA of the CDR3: TGTGCCAGCAGCGCCAACCGGACAGGGCTTCAGCCCCAGCATTTT. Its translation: CASSANRTGLQPQHF.

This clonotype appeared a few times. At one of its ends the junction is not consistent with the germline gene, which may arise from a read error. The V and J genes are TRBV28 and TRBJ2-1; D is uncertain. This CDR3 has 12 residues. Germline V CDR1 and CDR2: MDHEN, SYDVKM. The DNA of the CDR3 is TGTGCCAGCAGTACGGCCCTCCACGAGCAATACTTC. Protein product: CASSTALHEQYF.